The present T cell receptor (beta chain) was sequenced within a study of CD8+ T cells in alopecia areata. The study's findings and limits: Sharing of TCR sequences between patients (possibly for HLA-related reasons) was less clear than in mice.

Following RNA extraction, reverse transcription yielded cDNA that acted as the sequencing template. This table comes from immunoSEQ multiplex PCR, and its TCRdb copy is limited to in-frame clones, with some not included. The table records 90,000 to 100,000 clones, 41% of them present only once. Comment on this clone: What it recognizes is unknown.

V lost 8 bases and J lost 4; bases outside the gene matches: 4. The germline gives CDR1 MGHDK, CDR2 SYGVNS. CDR3 length equals 13 residues. The receptor was isolated from a human donor with alopecia areata. Sequencing was done on a sample of CD4+ T cells sorted from blood. The V and J genes are TRBV25-1 and TRBJ2-7, with 11 bases that match TRBD2. CDR3 region: CASAPSGRYEQYF. CDR3 bases: TGTGCCAGCGCTCCTAGCGGGAGGTACGAGCAGTACTTC.